What follows are 28 T cell receptor beta chains derived from one specimen sequenced in a study of blood T cell repertoires in COVID-19. TCRdb keeps only in-frame clones here, not all; method: immunoSEQ multiplex PCR. The sample records about 230,000 clones, more than 80% being singletons. The sample taken for sequencing was peripheral blood. These receptors all come from a woman in her twenties or thirties with COVID-19, enrolled during active disease.

This sequence joins TRBV9 and TRBJ1-4; TRBD1 agrees at 7 bases. The V and J ends lost 3 bases and 8 bases, in that order; junction bases with no gene match: 10. Germline V gene data show CDR1 as SGDLS and CDR2 as YYNGEE. The CDR3 consists of 15 residues. CDR3 DNA: TGTGCCAGCAGCGGTACGGACAGGAACTCCGAAAAACTGTTTTTT. Translation gives CASSGTDRNSEKLFF.

The CDR3 nucleotides read TGTGCCAGCAGCAAACAGGGTGAGCCCCAGCATTTT. Protein: CASSKQGEPQHF. The chain employs TRBV9 and TRBJ1-5, with TRBD1 as a possible D gene (6 bases). V dropped 4 bases and J dropped 8 bases, with 10 bases sitting between them. This CDR3 has 12 residues. The germline gives CDR1 SGDLS, CDR2 YYNGEE.

The rearrangement joins TRBV24-1 to TRBJ2-7; possible D gene TRBD2, 6 bases. This CDR3 is 12 amino acids long. The germline V gene has CDR1 KGHDR and CDR2 SFDVKD. Trimming stripped 7 bases from V and 5 bases from J, with 11 bases between. The CDR3 reads CATSLGGNEQYF. CDR3 bases: TGTGCCACCAGCCTTGGGGGGAACGAGCAGTACTTC.

This sequence joins TRBV19 and TRBJ2-5; tentative D call: TRBD1 (6 bases). Deletions cut 3 bases from V and 5 bases from J, with 13 bases between. The CDR3 spans 14 residues. Germline V gene lookup returns CDR1 LNHDA and CDR2 SQIVND (reference sequence). DNA for the CDR3: TGTGCCAGTAGTATCGGTCAGGGGCGGGAGACCCAGTACTTC. It is translated as CASSIGQGRETQYF.

The rearrangement joins TRBV7-9 to TRBJ2-7, with TRBD1 matching over 9 bases. This CDR3 is built from 16 residues. Trimming at V came to 5 bases and at J to 0 bases, leaving 8 bases not matched to a gene. The germline gives CDR1 SEHNR, CDR2 FQNEAQ (reference sequence). The CDR3 DNA reads as TGTGCCAGCAGCCCGCCCGACAGGGGGGACTCCTACGAGCAGTACTTC. Translation gives CASSPPDRGDSYEQYF.

The CDR3 protein is CASSPWGGLSNQPQHF. The CDR3 DNA follows: TGTGCCAGCAGTCCATGGGGGGGGCTGAGCAATCAGCCCCAGCATTTT. V and J are TRBV28 and TRBJ1-5, with D possibly matching TRBD1 (6 bases). The V end was cut by 5 bases, the J end by 1 base, with 15 bases between. Germline CDR1 reads MDHEN; CDR2 reads SYDVKM. This CDR3 is built from 16 residues.

The rearrangement joins TRBV4-1 to TRBJ1-1; 9 bases match TRBD1. This CDR3 contains 17 residues. Trimming at V came to 4 bases and at J to 0 bases, leaving 9 bases not matched to a gene. Germline values: CDR1 MGHRA, CDR2 YSYEKL. In DNA form, the CDR3 reads TGCGCCAGCAGCCCCGATAGAAACAGGGGGCTGAACACTGAAGCTTTCTTT. Translating it yields CASSPDRNRGLNTEAFF.

This clone came up a few times. This sequence joins TRBV9 and TRBJ1-2; no clear D. This CDR3 is built from 15 residues. V dropped 4 bases and J dropped 0 bases, with 13 bases sitting between them. Germline V lookup: CDR1 SGDLS, CDR2 YYNGEE. CDR3 sequence: CASSSPGSPNYGYTF. In DNA, the CDR3 is TGTGCCAGCAGCTCTCCGGGGTCCCCTAACTATGGCTACACCTTC. Based on the CDR3 plus reference TRBV9 and TRBJ1-2, the full variable domain is DSGVTQTPKHLITATGQRVTLRCSPRSGDLSVYWYQQSLDQGLQFLIQYYNGEERAKGNILERFSAQQFPDLHSELNLSSLELGDSALYFCASSSPGSPNYGYTFGSGTRLTVV.

V and J are TRBV3-1 (or the pseudogene TRBV3-2) and TRBJ2-5; 8 bases are shared with TRBD2. Trimming cost V 5 bases and J 0 bases; bases outside gene matches: 11. Germline V CDR1 and CDR2: LGHDT, YNNKEL (reference sequence). This CDR3 is 17 amino acids long. CDR3 loop: CASSTPIASGHQETQYF. The CDR3 nucleotides are TGTGCCAGCAGCACCCCCATAGCTAGCGGGCACCAAGAGACCCAGTACTTC.

The rearrangement links TRBV3-1 (or the pseudogene TRBV3-2) to TRBJ2-1; 8 bases match TRBD2. Germline-derived CDR1 and CDR2 are LGHDT and YNNKEL (reference sequence). V lost 2 bases and J lost 12; bases outside the gene matches: 12. The CDR3 extends over 15 amino acids. CDR3 region: CASSQSSGPRGGQFF. In nucleotides, the CDR3 is TGTGCCAGCAGCCAATCTAGCGGGCCGCGGGGTGGGCAGTTCTTC.

V is TRBV7-8 and J is TRBJ1-1; 10 bases map to TRBD1. Germline CDR1 SGHVS, CDR2 FQNEAQ. The CDR3 covers 14 residues. V was pared by 5 bases and J by 4 bases, with 4 bases of the junction left unmatched. The CDR3 region has the DNA TGTGCCAGCAGCAGACAGGGGGCGGCCACTGAAGCTTTCTTT. Residues: CASSRQGAATEAFF.

The table lists this clone with a few counts. The V gene is TRBV9, the J gene TRBJ2-7, with 10 bases that match TRBD2. Trimming removed 1 base from V and 0 bases from J; junction bases left unmatched: 4. This CDR3 contains 16 residues. Germline lookup yields CDR1 SGDLS and CDR2 YYNGEE. The CDR3 loop is CASSVSSGSNSYEQYF. CDR3 nucleotide sequence: TGTGCCAGCAGCGTATCTAGCGGGAGCAACTCCTACGAGCAGTACTTC.

This clone was observed a single time. The chain recombines TRBV5-6 with TRBJ1-2; D gene ambiguous. This CDR3 has 12 amino acids. From germline, CDR1 is SGHDT and CDR2 YYEEEE. The ends were cut back, 4 bases at V and 13 bases at J, with 17 bases in the middle. The CDR3 loop reads CASSLINSVCTF. The CDR3 bases are TGTGCCAGCAGCCTAATAAACTCCGTTTGCACCTTC.

This clone was seen once. The rearrangement links TRBV2 to TRBJ1-2; 10 nucleotides line up with TRBD1. The CDR3 loop spans 15 amino acids. CDR1 SNHLY and CDR2 FYNNEI come from the germline V gene. V lost 2 bases, J lost 1 base, and 1 base stayed unmatched. The CDR3 is CASSERDRGNYGYTF. The CDR3 DNA reads as TGTGCCAGCAGTGAAAGGGACAGGGGTAACTATGGCTACACCTTC.

V and J are TRBV28 and TRBJ1-2; D not resolved. The CDR3 contains 14 residues. V was trimmed by 2 bases and J by 6 bases, leaving 13 bases between them. CDR1 is MDHEN, CDR2 SYDVKM, per germline. CDR3 nucleotides: TGTGCCAGCAGTTTAAGGAGGGAGTTAAATGGCTACACCTTC. Its protein is CASSLRRELNGYTF.

The chain has TRBV29-1 and TRBJ1-1; no definite D call. Trimming removed 6 bases at V and 4 bases at J, with 21 bases between. The CDR3 loop spans 15 amino acids. Germline CDR1 SQVTM, CDR2 ANQGSEA. The CDR3 DNA reads TGCAGCGTCCGCTGGAGACTTCGGGAGGGCACTGAAGCTTTCTTT. Its protein product is CSVRWRLREGTEAFF.

The gene calls are TRBV11-3 and TRBJ2-3, with a weak D call TRBD1 (6 bases). Germline CDR1 SGHNT, CDR2 YENEEA. V lost 2 bases and J 4 bases, leaving 13 bases between the germline ends. The CDR3 consists of 15 residues. DNA of the CDR3: TGTGCCAGCAGCTTAACCCCACAGGGTTCAGATACGCAGTATTTT. This translates into CASSLTPQGSDTQYF.

The chain employs TRBV4-3 and TRBJ1-4; maybe TRBD1 (5 bases). The CDR3 loop spans 17 amino acids. Trimming removed 0 bases from V and 2 bases from J, with 13 bases in between. Germline lookup yields CDR1 LGHNA and CDR2 YSLEER. CDR3 protein: CASSQDPTGLTNEKLFF. Here the CDR3 DNA reads TGCGCCAGCAGCCAAGATCCCACGGGACTGACTAATGAAAAACTGTTTTTT.

The chain employs TRBV12-5 and TRBJ1-6; no firm D call. CDR1 LGHNT and CDR2 FRNRAP come from the germline V gene. V was trimmed by 1 base and J by 10 bases, leaving 8 bases between them. CDR3 length: 13 amino acids. CDR3 loop: CASGLERWSPLHF. In nucleotides, the CDR3 is TGTGCTAGTGGTTTGGAGAGGTGGTCACCCCTCCACTTT. Drawing the rest from reference TRBV12-5 and TRBJ1-6, the complete variable domain is DARVTQTPRHKVTEMGQEVTMRCQPILGHNTVFWYRQTMMQGLELLAYFRNRAPLDDSGMPKDRFSAEMPDATLATLKIQPSEPRDSAVYFCASGLERWSPLHFGNGTRLTVT.

V gene TRBV30 combines with J gene TRBJ1-3, with 7 nucleotides matching TRBD1. The ends lost 5 bases at V and 4 bases at J; junction bases unmatched: 14. CDR1 is GTSNPN and CDR2 is SVGIG in the germline V gene (reference sequence). The CDR3 has 16 amino acids. CDR3 residues: CAWAPPGQILGNTIYF. CDR3 nucleotides: TGTGCCTGGGCGCCTCCGGGACAGATTTTAGGAAACACCATATATTTT. Supplemented by reference TRBV30 and TRBJ1-3, the full variable domain reads SQTIHQWPATLVQPVGSPLSLECTVEGTSNPNLYWYRQAAGRGLQLLFYSVGIGQISSEVPQNLSASRPQDRQFILSSKKLLLSDSGFYLCAWAPPGQILGNTIYFGEGSWLTVV.

The chain carries TRBV2 and TRBJ1-6, with D perhaps matching TRBD1 (5 bases). V was pared by 4 bases and J by 10 bases, with 11 bases between. This CDR3 region has 13 residues. Germline V gene data show CDR1 as SNHLY and CDR2 as FYNNEI. CDR3 sequence (DNA): TGTGCCAGCAGTGTCAGGGTAGACTCACCCCTCCACTTT. Translated, it gives CASSVRVDSPLHF.

This rearrangement joins TRBV18 to TRBJ1-2; 10 positions agree with TRBD1. CDR1 is KGHSH and CDR2 is LQKENI in the germline V gene. J was trimmed by 5 bases and V by 5 bases; bases with no gene match: 5. There are 14 residues in the CDR3. The CDR3 DNA follows: TGTGCCAGCTCAAATTTGGGACAGGGGTATGGCTACACCTTC. Its protein is CASSNLGQGYGYTF.

This chain connects TRBV29-1 to TRBJ2-3, with D possibly TRBD2 on 5 matching bases. V was shortened by 7 bases and J by 0 bases, with 17 bases between the two germline ends. The CDR3 consists of 15 residues. The germline V gene encodes CDR1 SQVTM and CDR2 ANQGSEA. This CDR3 reads CSAVGERTSTDTQYF. CDR3 DNA: TGCAGCGCCGTGGGTGAGAGGACTAGCACAGATACGCAGTATTTT.

For this clone: Other DNA sequences in the same sample also yield this CDR3. V and J are TRBV19 and TRBJ1-2, with 9 nucleotides matching TRBD1. The CDR3 loop spans 14 amino acids. Germline-derived CDR1 and CDR2 are LNHDA and SQIVND (reference sequence). Trimming removed 3 bases from V and 2 bases from J; junction bases left unmatched: 1. CDR3 protein: CASSIGTGNYGYTF. CDR3 sequence (DNA): TGTGCCAGTAGTATCGGGACAGGGAACTATGGCTACACCTTC. The whole variable domain, remainder taken from reference TRBV19 and TRBJ1-2, is DGGITQSPKYLFRKEGQNVTLSCEQNLNHDAMYWYRQDPGQGLRLIYYSQIVNDFQKGDIAEGYSVSREKKESFPLTVTSAQKNPTAFYLCASSIGTGNYGYTFGSGTRLTVV.

V is TRBV4-3 and J is TRBJ2-1, with a tentative D call TRBD1 (6 bases). V was pared by 3 bases and J by 1 base, with 10 bases between. The germline CDR1 and CDR2 sequences are LGHNA and YSLEER. CDR3 length equals 15 residues. CDR3 DNA sequence: TGCGCCAGCAGCCATCAGGGGTCATCCTACAATGAGCAGTTCTTC. The encoded protein is CASSHQGSSYNEQFF.

The chain is built from TRBV30 and TRBJ2-1; 7 bases are shared with TRBD2. Trimming cost V 0 bases and J 0 bases; bases outside gene matches: 8. The CDR3 runs to 17 residues. Germline loops: CDR1 GTSNPN, CDR2 SVGIG (reference sequence). The CDR3 DNA follows: TGTGCCTGGAGTGTAGGGACTACTCGGAGCTCCTACAATGAGCAGTTCTTC. Encoded protein: CAWSVGTTRSSYNEQFF.

This clone was seen just once. V is TRBV5-5 and J is TRBJ2-7; D is unclear. V lost 4 bases, J lost 2 bases, and 10 bases lay in between. Germline CDR1 and CDR2: SGHKS and YYEKEE (reference sequence). The length of the CDR3 is 13 residues. The CDR3 spells CASSPTNTYEQYF. Here the CDR3 DNA reads TGTGCCAGCAGCCCCACTAATACCTACGAGCAGTACTTC. Variable domain in full (rest from reference TRBV5-5 and TRBJ2-7): DAGVTQSPTHLIKTRGQQVTLRCSPISGHKSVSWYQQVLGQGPQFIFQYYEKEERGRGNFPDRFSARQFPNYSSELNVNALLLGDSALYLCASSPTNTYEQYFGPGTRLTVT.

The rearrangement uses TRBV7-2 and TRBJ1-5; D may be TRBD1 (6 bases). Between the trimmed V and J ends, which lost 0 bases and 2 bases, there was a span of 8 bases. There are 15 residues in the CDR3. Germline V gene sequence: CDR1 SGHTA, CDR2 FQGNSA. CDR3 bases: TGTGCCAGCAGCTTAGCAGGGGGTCGCAATCAGCCCCAGCATTTT. Amino acids: CASSLAGGRNQPQHF. Full variable domain (remainder filled in from reference TRBV7-2 and TRBJ1-5): GAGVSQSPSNKVTEKGKDVELRCDPISGHTALYWYRQSLGQGLEFLIYFQGNSAPDKSGLPSDRFSAERTGGSVSTLTIQRTQQEDSAVYLCASSLAGGRNQPQHFGDGTRLSIL.